What follows describes a single TCR beta chain. No antigen is known for it. This specimen belongs to a study of OX40 agonist ivuxolimab in advanced cancers. With V trimmed by 7 bases and J by 8 bases, 12 bases remained unmatched. CDR3 length: 14 amino acids. Germline V gene data show CDR1 as LNHDA and CDR2 as SQIVND (reference sequence). The table came from immunoSEQ multiplex PCR; TCRdb's copy has only in-frame clones and leaves some out. This sample yields about 150,000 clones, of which around 94% are seen a single time; about 0.3% belongs to the top ten. Study-wide points: Relative to CD4+, CD8+ T cells held more expanded clones on average.

This chain joins TRBV19 and TRBJ1-2, with 8 nucleotides matching TRBD1. Sequenced material: CD4+ or CD8+ T cells sorted from blood, taken in a trial of the OX40 agonist ivuxolimab. The TCR comes from an adult with an advanced solid tumor such as melanoma, head and neck, liver or kidney cancer. Here the CDR3 reads CASKAGAGTGGYTF. Written as DNA, the CDR3 is TGTGCCAGTAAAGCAGGTGCCGGGACAGGCGGCTACACCTTC.